The 26 T cell receptor beta chains in this list originate from one sample, sequenced in a study of T cell responses to AZD1222 COVID-19 vaccine. Some clones are missing from TCRdb's copy, which holds only in-frame ones; the method was immunoSEQ multiplex PCR. The table records 90,000 to 120,000 clones, more than 70% of them present only once. The source was peripheral blood, collected on day 0 of AZD1222 vaccination. These receptors all stem from an adult in good health.

The genes are TRBV28 and TRBJ1-2, with D perhaps TRBD1 (6 bases). There are 15 residues in the CDR3. V was pared by 6 bases and J by 6 bases, with 20 bases between. Germline lookup yields CDR1 MDHEN and CDR2 SYDVKM. The CDR3 here is CASRTGGRSNHGYTF. The CDR3 DNA reads as TGTGCCAGCAGGACCGGGGGCAGGTCAAACCATGGCTACACCTTC.

V is TRBV27 and J is TRBJ2-5; the D is unclear. The germline V and J ends were trimmed by 2 bases and 1 base, with 8 bases remaining between them. Germline V lookup: CDR1 MNHEY, CDR2 SMNVEV (reference sequence). The CDR3 extends over 14 amino acids. The CDR3 reads CASSLVNPQETQYF. Here the CDR3 DNA reads TGTGCCAGCAGTTTAGTTAACCCCCAAGAGACCCAGTACTTC.

This clone was observed once. The CDR3 DNA reads TGTGCCACCGCAGGGGGTGAGCAAGAGACCCAGTACTTC. Its translation is CATAGGEQETQYF. This chain joins TRBV10-3 and TRBJ2-5, with 7 nucleotides matching TRBD1. V lost 10 bases, J lost 2 bases, and 7 bases stayed unmatched. The germline V gene has CDR1 ENHRY and CDR2 SYGVKD. The CDR3 runs 13 residues.

V usage is TRBV11-1 and J usage is TRBJ2-5; D call uncertain. Between the trimmed V and J ends, which lost 5 bases and 3 bases, there was a span of 7 bases. This CDR3 has 12 amino acids. Germline V gene sequence: CDR1 SGHAT, CDR2 FQDESV (reference sequence). CDR3 nucleotide sequence: TGTGCCAGCAGCGGCAGAGAAGAGACCCAGTACTTC. Its translation is CASSGREETQYF.

J is TRBJ2-7 and V is TRBV19; 7 positions match TRBD1. Germline V gene lookup returns CDR1 LNHDA and CDR2 SQIVND (reference sequence). J was trimmed by 2 bases and V by 7 bases; bases with no gene match: 8. CDR3 length: 14 residues. CDR3 residues: CASTPRQGAYEQYF. Written as DNA, the CDR3 is TGTGCCAGTACCCCCAGGCAGGGGGCCTACGAGCAGTACTTC.

The chain combines TRBV9 with TRBJ1-1; D is undetermined. Germline V gene sequence: CDR1 SGDLS, CDR2 YYNGEE. The CDR3 consists of 13 residues. The ends were cut back, 0 bases at V and 1 base at J, with 4 bases in the middle. CDR3 region: CASSVEENTEAFF. DNA for the CDR3: TGTGCCAGCAGCGTAGAAGAGAACACTGAAGCTTTCTTT.

The rearrangement joins TRBV10-3 to TRBJ1-5; TRBD1 is a possible D gene (6 bases). V gave up 3 bases and J gave up 0 bases, with 9 bases separating them. CDR1 is ENHRY, CDR2 SYGVKD, per germline. This CDR3 is 15 amino acids long. CDR3 bases: TGTGCCATCAGTGAAGGACAGAATAGCAATCAGCCCCAGCATTTT. Translation gives CAISEGQNSNQPQHF.

The CDR3 region has the DNA TGTGCCAGCGGGCCGGGACAGGGGGACAATGAGCAGTTCTTC. Protein sequence: CASGPGQGDNEQFF. The V and J genes are TRBV9 and TRBJ2-1; 11 bases are a match to TRBD1. CDR3 length equals 14 residues. In germline, CDR1 is SGDLS, CDR2 YYNGEE. The trim removed 7 bases at V and 5 bases at J, leaving 5 bases unmatched.

V gene TRBV10-3 combines with J gene TRBJ2-3; D is possibly TRBD1 or TRBD2 (5 bases each). Per germline, CDR1 ENHRY and CDR2 SYGVKD. V gave up 4 bases and J gave up 0 bases, with 11 bases separating them. The CDR3 consists of 15 residues. The CDR3: CAISGTRDSTDTQYF. DNA for the CDR3: TGTGCCATCAGTGGCACGAGGGACAGCACAGATACGCAGTATTTT.

The rearrangement joins TRBV11-1 to TRBJ2-7; 7 nucleotides line up with TRBD1. Germline CDR1 reads SGHAT; CDR2 reads FQDESV (reference sequence). CDR3 size: 16 residues. V gave up 2 bases and J gave up 4 bases; unmatched junction bases: 11. This chain's CDR3 is CASSLSGTARKYEQYF. The CDR3 bases are TGTGCCAGCAGCTTATCCGGGACAGCAAGGAAATACGAGCAGTACTTC.

The J gene is TRBJ2-1, the V gene TRBV3-1 (or the pseudogene TRBV3-2), with TRBD2 matching 15 bases. This CDR3 comprises 18 residues. Germline CDR1 LGHDT, CDR2 YNNKEL (reference sequence). Unmatched junction bases numbered 12, after V lost 4 bases and J lost 8 bases. CDR3 residues: CASSLRGLAGGGGHEQFF. As DNA, the CDR3 is TGTGCCAGCAGCCTCCGCGGACTAGCGGGAGGGGGGGGCCATGAGCAGTTCTTC.

This sequence joins TRBV19 and TRBJ2-1; D unresolved. Germline V gene data show CDR1 as LNHDA and CDR2 as SQIVND (reference sequence). This CDR3 has 14 amino acids. Between the trimmed V and J ends, which lost 5 bases and 0 bases, there was a span of 8 bases. CDR3 DNA sequence: TGTGCCAGTAGTTCCCGGAGCTCCTACAATGAGCAGTTCTTC. This translates into CASSSRSSYNEQFF.

This chain connects TRBV29-1 to TRBJ1-4; TRBD1 matches at 8 bases. V lost 4 bases, J lost 4 bases, and 11 bases stayed unmatched. The germline gives CDR1 SQVTM, CDR2 ANQGSEA. The CDR3 contains 16 residues. The CDR3 here is CSVGGSPGQVNEKLFF. CDR3 bases: TGCAGCGTTGGGGGTTCACCGGGACAGGTTAATGAAAAACTGTTTTTT.

In this sample, this clone turned up once. CDR3 sequence (DNA): TGTGCCAGCAGGACTGACAGTCATGTCCGACGTGGTAGCAATCAGCCCCAGCATTTT. The encoded protein is CASRTDSHVRRGSNQPQHF. V usage is TRBV27 and J usage is TRBJ1-5; tentative D call: TRBD1 (5 bases). The germline V gene has CDR1 MNHEY and CDR2 SMNVEV (reference sequence). The germline V and J ends were trimmed by 6 bases and 0 bases, with 24 bases remaining between them. The CDR3 length is 19 residues.

V and J are TRBV5-4 and TRBJ1-6; D is possibly TRBD1 (6 bases). The CDR3 covers 15 residues. V was trimmed by 0 bases and J by 9 bases, leaving 13 bases between them. The V gene's germline CDR1 is SGHNT and CDR2 YYREEE (reference sequence). CDR3 bases: TGTGCCAGCAGCTTGGGCAGGGGCTTAAGTTCACCCCTCCACTTT. Translation: CASSLGRGLSSPLHF.

V gene TRBV30 combines with J gene TRBJ2-7; 8 bases line up with TRBD1. The V gene end was trimmed by 5 bases and the J gene end by 2 bases; junction bases not matched to a gene: 5. The CDR3 spans 13 residues. The V gene's germline CDR1 is GTSNPN and CDR2 SVGIG (reference sequence). The CDR3 nucleotides are TGTGCCTGGGGGGCAGGGGGCCCCTACGAGCAGTACTTC. Translating it yields CAWGAGGPYEQYF.

The chain carries TRBV6-5 and TRBJ1-2; possible D gene TRBD1, 5 bases. V gave up 8 bases and J gave up 5 bases, with 12 bases separating them. This CDR3 has 12 residues. Germline values: CDR1 MNHEY, CDR2 SVGAGI. CDR3: CASSNGGYGYTF. The CDR3 DNA sequence: TGTGCCAGCTCTAATGGGGGGTATGGCTACACCTTC.

The rearrangement links TRBV9 to TRBJ1-6; unclear D gene. Germline CDR1 is SGDLS and CDR2 is YYNGEE. The length of the CDR3 is 15 residues. V lost 3 bases, J lost 11 bases, and 18 bases lay in between. CDR3 bases: TGTGCCAGCAGCGCCTCGACCGGCCTAATAACACCCCTCCACTTT. Translating gives CASSASTGLITPLHF.

V gene TRBV11-2 combines with J gene TRBJ1-2, with D perhaps TRBD1 (5 bases). The CDR3 sequence is 16 residues long. Germline values: CDR1 SGHAT, CDR2 FQNNGV. With 3 bases removed from V and 8 bases from J, the gap between germline ends came to 22 bases. The CDR3 region has the DNA TGTGCCAGCAGCTTGGGGGACTGGTGGGGGTTCGGAGGCTACACCTTC. It codes for CASSLGDWWGFGGYTF.

The chain employs TRBV7-2 and TRBJ2-3; 8 bases are a match to TRBD2. CDR3 size: 15 residues. V was pared by 4 bases and J by 5 bases, with 8 bases of the junction left unmatched. Looked up from germline, CDR1 is SGHTA and CDR2 is FQGNSA. The CDR3 nucleotides are TGTGCCAGCAGCTCGGACGGACTAGCTCAAGATACGCAGTATTTT. It yields the protein CASSSDGLAQDTQYF.

The V gene is TRBV7-3, the J gene TRBJ2-2; the match to TRBD1 covers 8 bases. Germline CDR1 is SGHTA and CDR2 is FQGTGA. Germline trimming cut 6 bases from V and 4 bases from J; bases unmatched to any gene: 7. The CDR3 sequence is 15 residues long. CDR3 loop: CASSPGQGFTGELFF. The DNA for the CDR3 is TGTGCCAGCAGTCCTGGACAGGGCTTCACCGGGGAGCTGTTTTTT. Combining the CDR3 with reference TRBV7-3 and TRBJ2-2 gives the whole variable domain GAGVSQTPSNKVTEKGKYVELRCDPISGHTALYWYRQSLGQGPEFLIYFQGTGAADDSGLPNDRFFAVRPEGSVSTLKIQRTERGDSAVYLCASSPGQGFTGELFFGEGSRLTVL.

This clone was detected a few times. The rearrangement links TRBV5-1 to TRBJ1-6; D might be TRBD1 (5 bases). CDR3 length equals 14 residues. The germline V and J ends were trimmed by 0 bases and 13 bases, with 14 bases remaining between them. Germline lookup yields CDR1 SGHRS and CDR2 YFSETQ. The CDR3 reads CASSLEGTQTPLHF. DNA for the CDR3: TGCGCCAGCAGCTTGGAAGGGACTCAAACGCCCCTCCACTTT.

The CDR3 nucleotides are TGTGCCAGCAGCCCGATTCGAAGAGGGCTAGCGGGGGAGGTAGATACGCAGTATTTT. The encoded protein is CASSPIRRGLAGEVDTQYF. The V and J genes are TRBV11-2 and TRBJ2-3; 10 nucleotides agree with TRBD2. This CDR3 comprises 19 residues. Germline V gene lookup returns CDR1 SGHAT and CDR2 FQNNGV. Germline trimming cut 5 bases from V and 5 bases from J; bases unmatched to any gene: 19.

The V gene is TRBV6-1, the J gene TRBJ2-5, with 9 positions matching TRBD2. This CDR3 spans 14 amino acids. V was clipped by 3 bases and J by 5 bases; unmatched bases: 4. Germline V gene data show CDR1 as MNHNS and CDR2 as SASEGT. As DNA, the CDR3 is TGTGCCAGCAGTGAGGCGGGGGGGCTGGAGACCCAGTACTTC. Its protein is CASSEAGGLETQYF.

This sequence joins TRBV18 and TRBJ1-6; 11 nucleotides align to TRBD1. Germline-derived CDR1 and CDR2 are KGHSH and LQKENI. The CDR3 is made up of 18 amino acids. With V trimmed by 3 bases and J by 5 bases, 9 bases remained unmatched. CDR3 in amino acids: CASSPTGTGGPNNSPLHF. In nucleotides, the CDR3 is TGTGCCAGCTCACCGACCGGGACAGGGGGTCCCAATAATTCACCCCTCCACTTT.

The V and J genes are TRBV4-3 and TRBJ1-2; D ambiguous. V lost 0 bases and J 7 bases, leaving 15 bases between the germline ends. There are 15 residues in the CDR3. The germline V gene encodes CDR1 LGHNA and CDR2 YSLEER. The CDR3 protein is CASSQDHPGLGGYTF. CDR3 sequence (DNA): TGCGCCAGCAGCCAAGATCACCCGGGATTGGGTGGCTACACCTTC.